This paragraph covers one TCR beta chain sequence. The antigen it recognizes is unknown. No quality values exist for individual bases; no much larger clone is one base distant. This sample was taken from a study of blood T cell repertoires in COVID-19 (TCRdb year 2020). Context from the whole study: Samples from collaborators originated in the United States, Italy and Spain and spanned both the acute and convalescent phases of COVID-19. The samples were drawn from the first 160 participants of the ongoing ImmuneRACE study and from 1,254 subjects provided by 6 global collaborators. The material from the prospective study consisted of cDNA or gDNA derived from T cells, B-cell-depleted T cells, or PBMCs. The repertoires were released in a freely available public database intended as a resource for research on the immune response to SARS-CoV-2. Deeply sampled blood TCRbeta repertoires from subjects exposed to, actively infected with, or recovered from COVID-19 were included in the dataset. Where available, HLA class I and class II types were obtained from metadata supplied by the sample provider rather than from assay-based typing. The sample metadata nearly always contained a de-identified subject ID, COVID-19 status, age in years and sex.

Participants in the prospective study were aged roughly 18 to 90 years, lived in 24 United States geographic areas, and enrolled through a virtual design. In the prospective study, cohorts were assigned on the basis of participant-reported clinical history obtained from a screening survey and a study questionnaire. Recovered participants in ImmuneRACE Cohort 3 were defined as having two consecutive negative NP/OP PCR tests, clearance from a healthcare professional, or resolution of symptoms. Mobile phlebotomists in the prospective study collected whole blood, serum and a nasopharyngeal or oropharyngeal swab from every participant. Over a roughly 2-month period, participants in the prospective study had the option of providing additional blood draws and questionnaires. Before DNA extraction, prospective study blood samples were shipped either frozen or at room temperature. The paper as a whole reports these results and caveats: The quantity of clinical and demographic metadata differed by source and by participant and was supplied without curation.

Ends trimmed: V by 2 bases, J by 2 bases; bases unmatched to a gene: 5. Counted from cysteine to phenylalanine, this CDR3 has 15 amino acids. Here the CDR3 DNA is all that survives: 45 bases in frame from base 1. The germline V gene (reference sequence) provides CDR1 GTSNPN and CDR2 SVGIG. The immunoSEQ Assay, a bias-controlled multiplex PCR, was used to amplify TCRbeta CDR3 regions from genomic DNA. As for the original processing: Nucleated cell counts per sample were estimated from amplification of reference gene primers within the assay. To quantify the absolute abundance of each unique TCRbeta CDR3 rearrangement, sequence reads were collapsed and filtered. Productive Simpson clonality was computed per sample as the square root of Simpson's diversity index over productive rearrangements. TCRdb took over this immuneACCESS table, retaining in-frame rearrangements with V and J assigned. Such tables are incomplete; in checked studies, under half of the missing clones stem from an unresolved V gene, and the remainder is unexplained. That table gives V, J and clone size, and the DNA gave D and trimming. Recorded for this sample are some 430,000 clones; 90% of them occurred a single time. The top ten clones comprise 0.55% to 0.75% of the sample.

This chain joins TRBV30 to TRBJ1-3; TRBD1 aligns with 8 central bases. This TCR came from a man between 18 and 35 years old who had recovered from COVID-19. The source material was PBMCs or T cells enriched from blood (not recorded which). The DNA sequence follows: TGTGCCTGGAGTCAGCAGGGGGCGCCTGGAAACACCATATATTTT. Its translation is CAWSQQGAPGNTIYF.